Below, 28 T cell receptor beta chains from the same sample are listed, as sequenced in a study of blood T cell repertoires in COVID-19. Using immunoSEQ multiplex PCR, the repertoire was profiled, and TCRdb retains in-frame clones only, with some absent. The table lists 100,000 or so clones, roughly 85% of them singletons. The specimen sequenced was peripheral blood. These receptors were collected from a man in his fifties with active COVID-19.

This clone was recorded only once. The chain uses TRBV7-2 and TRBJ2-5, with TRBD1 identical over 9 bases. The V and J ends lost 5 bases and 5 bases, in that order; junction bases with no gene match: 9. CDR3 size: 15 residues. Germline loops: CDR1 SGHTA, CDR2 FQGNSA. The DNA for the CDR3 is TGTGCCAGCAGCCCACAGGGGGCGGGGCGGGAGACCCAGTACTTC. This translates into CASSPQGAGRETQYF.

V and J are TRBV29-1 and TRBJ2-1, with D perhaps TRBD1 (6 bases). V was shortened by 6 bases and J by 0 bases, with 12 bases between the two germline ends. CDR3 length: 14 amino acids. Germline V gene lookup returns CDR1 SQVTM and CDR2 ANQGSEA. The CDR3 sequence: CSVIDRSSYNEQFF. The CDR3 DNA reads as TGCAGCGTGATAGACAGGAGCTCCTACAATGAGCAGTTCTTC.

The chain couples TRBV7-3 to TRBJ1-1; D remains ambiguous. Trimming shortened V by 4 bases and J by 1 base, and 19 bases separated the two germline ends. This CDR3 is built from 17 residues. Germline assignment: CDR1 SGHTA and CDR2 FQGTGA. CDR3 DNA sequence: TGTGCCAGCAGCTCAATGCGGCCAGAAGGTCCGAACACTGAAGCTTTCTTT. Amino acid sequence: CASSSMRPEGPNTEAFF.

This chain connects TRBV3-1 (or the pseudogene TRBV3-2) to TRBJ1-1; 9 bases line up with TRBD1. V lost 5 bases to trimming and J lost 1 base; unmatched junction nucleotides: 2. The CDR3 has 14 amino acids. The germline gives CDR1 LGHDT, CDR2 YNNKEL (reference sequence). The CDR3 sequence: CASSWGQGNTEAFF. DNA of the CDR3: TGTGCCAGCAGCTGGGGACAGGGGAACACTGAAGCTTTCTTT.

This chain connects TRBV3-1 (or the pseudogene TRBV3-2) to TRBJ1-2; no clear D. The CDR3 runs 15 residues. The V end lost 0 bases, the J end lost 4 bases, and 12 bases lay between the germline ends. Germline CDR1 and CDR2: LGHDT and YNNKEL (reference sequence). The CDR3 DNA sequence: TGTGCCAGCAGCCAAGATGCTAACCGGGGCTATGGCTACACCTTC. It yields the protein CASSQDANRGYGYTF.

The J gene is TRBJ2-7, the V gene TRBV10-3; D may be TRBD2 (5 bases). CDR3 size: 13 residues. V gave up 6 bases and J gave up 4 bases, with 13 bases separating them. Germline CDR1 reads ENHRY; CDR2 reads SYGVKD. The CDR3 here is CAIRGRLSYEQYF. The CDR3, as DNA: TGTGCCATCAGGGGGAGACTCTCGTACGAGCAGTACTTC.

The chain uses TRBV24-1 and TRBJ2-3; 8 positions match TRBD2. Germline loops: CDR1 KGHDR, CDR2 SFDVKD. This CDR3 region has 19 residues. Losses at the gene ends were 5 bases for V and 2 bases for J; bases not matched to a gene: 17. The CDR3 spells CATSARPVLAGGPTDTQYF. As DNA, the CDR3 is TGTGCCACCAGTGCCCGTCCGGTCCTGGCGGGGGGACCCACAGATACGCAGTATTTT.

The rearrangement joins TRBV19 to TRBJ1-4; possibly TRBD1 for D (6 bases). CDR1 is LNHDA, CDR2 SQIVND, per germline (reference sequence). V lost 8 bases, J lost 8 bases, and 21 bases lay in between. The CDR3 sequence is 15 residues long. Written as DNA, the CDR3 is TGTGCCAGTCGCCGGCTGGGGGGGCGAGGCGAAAAACTGTTTTTT. Its protein is CASRRLGGRGEKLFF.

The rearrangement uses TRBV5-6 and TRBJ2-7; D is perhaps TRBD2 (5 bases). CDR1 and CDR2 from the germline V gene are SGHDT and YYEEEE. Trimming stripped 2 bases from V and 6 bases from J, with 12 bases between. The CDR3 runs 13 residues. CDR3 DNA: TGTGCCAGCAGCTTAATCCGGGGTATCGAGCAGTACTTC. This sequence encodes CASSLIRGIEQYF.

The chain couples TRBV27 to TRBJ2-3; possible D gene TRBD1, 5 bases. This CDR3 has 15 amino acids. Germline values: CDR1 MNHEY, CDR2 SMNVEV (reference sequence). Trimming removed 8 bases at V and 4 bases at J, with 19 bases between. The CDR3 DNA sequence: TGTGCCAGCTTTCGGGCAGGGCTGGAGTCAGATACGCAGTATTTT. It codes for CASFRAGLESDTQYF.

J is TRBJ1-2 and V is TRBV2; the D is unclear. Trimming took 2 bases from V and 3 from J, leaving 10 bases between them. The CDR3 is 14 amino acids. Germline values: CDR1 SNHLY, CDR2 FYNNEI. The CDR3 bases are TGTGCCAGCAGTGAAAGTTATCAGTACTATGGCTACACCTTC. Its protein is CASSESYQYYGYTF.

The J gene is TRBJ1-6, the V gene TRBV6-1; TRBD1 is a possible D gene (5 bases). Trimming pared 1 base from V and 4 bases from J, leaving 14 bases between. The CDR3 is made up of 17 amino acids. Germline values: CDR1 MNHNS, CDR2 SASEGT. The CDR3 coding sequence is TGTGCCAGCAGTGAAGGATTAAACAGGAGTTATAATTCACCCCTCCACTTT. Translating gives CASSEGLNRSYNSPLHF.

V usage is TRBV29-1 and J usage is TRBJ2-3, with 11 bases fitting TRBD2. Trimming at V came to 7 bases and at J to 0 bases, leaving 3 bases not matched to a gene. Germline CDR1 reads SQVTM; CDR2 reads ANQGSEA. The CDR3 contains 14 residues. The CDR3 here is CSGASGGSTDTQYF. The DNA for the CDR3 is TGCAGCGGAGCTAGCGGGGGGAGCACAGATACGCAGTATTTT.

The V and J genes are TRBV3-1 (or the pseudogene TRBV3-2) and TRBJ1-1; TRBD1 is a possible D gene (6 bases). Germline V gene sequence: CDR1 LGHDT, CDR2 YNNKEL (reference sequence). Trimming removed 4 bases from V and 1 base from J, with 13 bases in between. The length of the CDR3 is 15 residues. CDR3 in DNA: TGTGCCAGCAGCCGCTACAGGGAAGGGAACACTGAAGCTTTCTTT. Protein sequence: CASSRYREGNTEAFF.

This chain joins TRBV19 and TRBJ1-2, with 7 bases that match TRBD1. Per the germline V gene, CDR1 is LNHDA and CDR2 is SQIVND (reference sequence). Losses at the gene ends were 6 bases for V and 5 bases for J; bases not matched to a gene: 6. This CDR3 has 13 residues. The CDR3 is CASSPRGQYGYTF. As DNA, the CDR3 is TGTGCCAGTAGCCCTCGGGGACAGTATGGCTACACCTTC. Variable domain in full (rest from reference TRBV19 and TRBJ1-2): DGGITQSPKYLFRKEGQNVTLSCEQNLNHDAMYWYRQDPGQGLRLIYYSQIVNDFQKGDIAEGYSVSREKKESFPLTVTSAQKNPTAFYLCASSPRGQYGYTFGSGTRLTVV.

The V call is TRBV6-1, the J call TRBJ2-1; 13 nucleotides align to TRBD2. CDR1 MNHNS and CDR2 SASEGT come from the germline V gene. Trimming removed 2 bases from V and 9 bases from J; junction bases left unmatched: 7. This CDR3 has 16 residues. The chain's CDR3 is CASSERGTSGDREQFF. DNA for the CDR3: TGTGCCAGCAGTGAAAGAGGGACTAGCGGGGATCGTGAGCAGTTCTTC.

The V gene is TRBV7-9, the J gene TRBJ1-6; TRBD1 agrees at 7 bases. Trimming took 5 bases from V and 7 from J; bases not matched to a gene: 5. Germline V gives CDR1 SEHNR, CDR2 FQNEAQ (reference sequence). This CDR3 has 14 residues. CDR3 residues: CASSDTGVNSPLHF. The CDR3 DNA reads as TGTGCCAGCAGCGACACAGGGGTGAATTCACCCCTCCACTTT.

The chain carries TRBV23-1 and TRBJ1-2, with 9 positions matching TRBD1. TRBV23-1 is noted as an ORF with a role that remains uncertain. This CDR3 has 11 amino acids. Here the CDR3 DNA reads TGCGCTCTACAGGGGGCGGATGGCTACACCTTC. Translating gives CALQGADGYTF.

The chain recombines TRBV7-9 with TRBJ2-3; possibly TRBD1 for D (7 bases). The CDR3 is 15 amino acids. V shed 5 bases and J shed 2 bases, with 14 bases lying between them. Looked up from germline, CDR1 is SEHNR and CDR2 is FQNEAQ (reference sequence). CDR3 sequence (DNA): TGTGCCAGCAGCCCAGGGGGGAGACACACAGATACGCAGTATTTT. This translates into CASSPGGRHTDTQYF.

The V and J genes are TRBV4-2 and TRBJ2-6; D is perhaps TRBD1 (6 bases). The CDR3 has 13 amino acids. CDR1 is LGHNA and CDR2 is YNFKEQ in the germline V gene. V was trimmed by 4 bases and J by 13 bases, leaving 14 bases between them. The CDR3 bases are TGTGCCAGCAGCCCCCCAGGGGTTAAAGTCCTGACTTTC. Protein sequence: CASSPPGVKVLTF.

This clone was counted only a few times. The sample holds other DNA sequences that translate to the same CDR3. The rearrangement uses TRBV5-1 and TRBJ2-7, with TRBD1 matching 7 bases. Germline trimming cut 0 bases from V and 0 bases from J; bases unmatched to any gene: 3. This CDR3 spans 15 amino acids. Germline CDR1 reads SGHRS; CDR2 reads YFSETQ. In nucleotides, the CDR3 is TGCGCCAGCAGCTTGGCGTCAGGGGGCTCCTACGAGCAGTACTTC. Protein product: CASSLASGGSYEQYF.

Only one count was recorded for this clone. This chain joins TRBV7-9 and TRBJ2-2; D not resolved. Germline values: CDR1 SEHNR, CDR2 FQNEAQ (reference sequence). V lost 5 bases and J 6 bases, leaving 10 bases between the germline ends. The CDR3 has 13 amino acids. The CDR3 loop is CASSLGVAGELFF. CDR3 sequence (DNA): TGTGCCAGCAGCCTCGGAGTGGCCGGGGAGCTGTTTTTT.

This chain uses TRBV7-8 with TRBJ1-3; perhaps TRBD1 as D (5 bases). Trimming cost V 7 bases and J 9 bases, with 19 bases left between them. The germline gives CDR1 SGHVS, CDR2 FQNEAQ. This CDR3 region has 14 residues. This CDR3 is CASTERGIQGTIYF. DNA of the CDR3: TGTGCCAGCACCGAGCGGGGGATTCAGGGCACCATATATTTT.

This chain connects TRBV7-9 to TRBJ2-6; D uncertain. In germline, CDR1 is SEHNR, CDR2 FQNEAQ (reference sequence). V lost 3 bases and J lost 4, with 7 bases in between. This CDR3 contains 14 residues. The DNA of the CDR3 is TGTGCCAGCAGCTTGAACTTCGGGGCCAACGTCCTGACTTTC. Its translation is CASSLNFGANVLTF.

The rearrangement links TRBV19 to TRBJ2-5; 11 nucleotides align to TRBD1. The J segment lost 5 bases and the V segment lost 6 bases, leaving 8 bases of the junction unmatched. This CDR3 comprises 15 residues. Germline V gene data show CDR1 as LNHDA and CDR2 as SQIVND (reference sequence). As DNA, the CDR3 is TGTGCCAGTAGAGGGGGACAGGGGGTTCGGGAGACCCAGTACTTC. It is translated as CASRGGQGVRETQYF.

The genes are TRBV12-3 or TRBV12-4 and TRBJ2-1; no clear D. V lost 3 bases and J lost 5, with 8 bases in between. This CDR3 contains 13 residues. CDR3 DNA: TGTGCCAGCAGTTTGGGCAGAAACAATGAGCAGTTCTTC. It encodes CASSLGRNNEQFF.

The rearrangement joins TRBV3-1 (or the pseudogene TRBV3-2) to TRBJ2-4, with 7 nucleotides matching TRBD1. The CDR3 runs 16 residues. Germline CDR1 and CDR2: LGHDT and YNNKEL (reference sequence). Trimming took 3 bases from V and 6 from J; bases not matched to a gene: 11. The CDR3 here is CASSQPKGGQLNIQYF. The CDR3 region has the DNA TGTGCCAGCAGCCAGCCGAAAGGGGGACAGTTAAACATTCAGTACTTC.

The chain recombines TRBV5-6 with TRBJ2-7, with D perhaps matching TRBD1 (6 bases). This CDR3 has 16 amino acids. Germline-derived CDR1 and CDR2 are SGHDT and YYEEEE. Trimming took off 0 bases at V and 0 bases at J, with 13 bases between the two ends. The CDR3 loop is CASSLGTGRSSYEQYF. The CDR3 DNA is TGTGCCAGCAGCTTGGGTACAGGGCGAAGCTCCTACGAGCAGTACTTC.